The rows below give T cell receptor beta chains drawn from one sample of a study of CD8+ T cells in alopecia areata. The protocol was immunoSEQ multiplex PCR, while the TCRdb copy is restricted to in-frame clones and leaves out a portion. The table includes about 250,000 clones, roughly two thirds detected once. This sample comprised CD4+ T cells sorted from blood, obtained at week 0. The receptor set was obtained from a human donor with alopecia areata. The CDR3 runs from the conserved cysteine through the conserved F or W. Each record gives: clone size, V gene, J gene, CDR3 length, D gene, CDR3 protein, CDR3 DNA. A D gene is named only where the DNA matches it firmly. Clone size is given for some rows only: seen once, a few or many times, or a class if the clone is expanded.

NA,TRBV9,TRBJ2-3,15,NA,CASSVAAGRTDTQYF,TGTGCCAGCAGCGTAGCGGCAGGGCGCACAGATACGCAGTATTTT
NA,TRBV30,TRBJ2-7,15,NA,CAWSVLFGQSYEQYF,TGTGCCTGGAGTGTACTGTTCGGGCAATCCTACGAGCAGTACTTC
NA,TRBV5-1,TRBJ2-3,15,NA,CASSLSASSTDTQYF,TGCGCCAGCAGCCTTTCGGCGAGTAGCACAGATACGCAGTATTTT
NA,TRBV29-1,TRBJ1-1,10,NA,CTAIGSEAFF,TGCACCGCGATCGGTTCTGAAGCTTTCTTT
NA,TRBV6-5,TRBJ2-6,16,NA,CASSYQSGSGANVLTF,TGTGCCAGCAGTTATCAGTCCGGCTCTGGGGCCAACGTCCTGACTTTC
NA,TRBV29-1,TRBJ1-4,12,NA,CSVETQREKLFF,TGCAGCGTTGAAACCCAACGGGAAAAACTGTTTTTT
few,TRBV27,TRBJ2-1,16,TRBD2,CASSVTSGGGFNEQFF,TGTGCCAGCAGTGTTACTAGCGGGGGAGGCTTCAATGAGCAGTTCTTC
few,TRBV30,TRBJ2-7,13,NA,CAWNVVGLYEQYF,TGTGCCTGGAACGTAGTTGGGCTCTACGAGCAGTACTTC
once,TRBV30,TRBJ2-5,14,TRBD2,CAWSLAGGSETQYF,TGTGCCTGGAGTCTAGCGGGGGGGTCAGAGACCCAGTACTTC
NA,TRBV9,TRBJ1-2,16,NA,CASSAYGPNHNYGYTF,TGTGCCAGCAGCGCCTACGGGCCGAACCATAACTATGGCTACACCTTC
few,TRBV7-9,TRBJ1-6,16,NA,CASSLETGLGRAPLHF,TGTGCCAGCAGCTTAGAAACGGGACTGGGCAGGGCACCCCTCCACTTT
NA,TRBV15,TRBJ1-1,15,TRBD1,CATRYRDRGNPEAFF,TGTGCCACCAGATACCGGGACAGGGGGAACCCTGAAGCTTTCTTT
once,TRBV29-1,TRBJ1-1,11,TRBD1,CSVEGTVEAFF,TGCAGCGTTGAGGGGACAGTTGAAGCTTTCTTT
NA,TRBV29-1,TRBJ2-1,11,NA,CSVHGGYEQFF,TGCAGCGTCCACGGTGGCTATGAGCAGTTCTTC
NA,TRBV9,TRBJ2-5,14,TRBD1,CASSLTGFGETQYF,TGTGCCAGCAGCTTGACAGGGTTTGGGGAGACCCAGTACTTC
NA,TRBV30,TRBJ2-1,11,NA,CAWMGPREQFF,TGTGCCTGGATGGGACCCCGTGAGCAGTTCTTC
NA,TRBV30,TRBJ1-2,14,TRBD1,CAWSGTGGDYGYTF,TGTGCCTGGAGCGGTACAGGGGGCGACTATGGCTACACCTTC
NA,TRBV30,TRBJ2-4,15,NA,CAWSVGMMAKNIQYF,TGTGCCTGGAGTGTTGGGATGATGGCCAAAAACATTCAGTACTTC
NA,TRBV29-1,TRBJ2-1,12,NA,CSVSGGYNEQFF,TGCAGCGTCTCTGGCGGGTACAATGAGCAGTTCTTC
NA,TRBV6-5,TRBJ2-7,13,TRBD1,CASRLTGHYEQYF,TGTGCCAGCAGATTGACAGGGCACTACGAGCAGTACTTC
NA,TRBV10-3,TRBJ1-1,12,NA,CAISEFYTEAFF,TGTGCCATCAGTGAGTTCTACACTGAAGCTTTCTTT
NA,TRBV6-5,TRBJ2-7,12,NA,CASSQSSYEQYF,TGTGCCAGCAGTCAATCCTCCTACGAGCAGTACTTC
few,TRBV5-1,TRBJ2-7,14,NA,CASSLANGAYEQYF,TGCGCCAGCAGCTTGGCCAACGGGGCCTACGAGCAGTACTTC
NA,TRBV10-3,TRBJ1-1,14,NA,CAIRRSGEGTEAFF,TGTGCCATCAGGAGGTCGGGGGAAGGGACTGAAGCTTTCTTT
few,TRBV18,TRBJ2-3,14,TRBD2,CASSPRGGSDTQYF,TGTGCCAGCTCACCACGCGGGGGGTCAGATACGCAGTATTTT
NA,TRBV30,TRBJ2-1,16,TRBD1,CAWSVTGQGIHNEQFF,TGTGCCTGGAGTGTAACTGGACAGGGTATCCACAATGAGCAGTTCTTC
few,TRBV20-1,TRBJ2-3,11,NA,CSARSIDTQYF,TGCAGTGCTAGGTCAATAGATACGCAGTATTTT
few,TRBV6-5,TRBJ2-1,16,NA,CASSYFRQGAYNEQFF,TGTGCCAGCAGTTACTTTAGGCAGGGAGCCTACAATGAGCAGTTCTTC
NA,TRBV5-1,TRBJ1-2,14,NA,CASSLAGFDYGYTF,TGCGCCAGCAGCTTGGCAGGGTTCGACTATGGCTACACCTTC
NA,TRBV9,TRBJ2-1,13,NA,CASSVGGFHEQFF,TGTGCCAGCAGCGTCGGAGGGTTCCATGAGCAGTTCTTC
NA,TRBV11-2,TRBJ2-1,17,TRBD2,CASSLVHSLAGRNEQFF,TGTGCCAGCAGCTTAGTTCATAGCCTAGCGGGCAGGAATGAGCAGTTCTTC
NA,TRBV7-9,TRBJ1-6,13,NA,CASSLEQGSPLHF,TGTGCCAGCAGCTTAGAACAGGGATCACCCCTCCACTTT
few,TRBV6-1,TRBJ2-5,14,NA,CASSELASEETQYF,TGTGCCAGCAGTGAACTAGCGTCTGAAGAGACCCAGTACTTC
NA,TRBV6-5,TRBJ2-3,14,NA,CASRAGASTDTQYF,TGTGCCAGCAGGGCAGGGGCTAGCACAGATACGCAGTATTTT
NA,TRBV5-6,TRBJ1-1,13,NA,CASSSDVNTEAFF,TGTGCCAGCAGCTCGGATGTGAACACTGAAGCTTTCTTT
NA,TRBV5-1,TRBJ2-3,14,TRBD1,CASSKGDSVDTQYF,TGCGCCAGCAGCAAGGGGGACAGCGTGGATACGCAGTATTTT
NA,TRBV7-8,TRBJ1-2,14,NA,CASSSSGPNYGYTF,TGTGCCAGCAGCTCTTCGGGTCCTAACTATGGCTACACCTTC
NA,TRBV19,TRBJ2-2,16,TRBD2,CASSIEAGAGTGELFF,TGTGCCAGTAGTATAGAAGCGGGGGCGGGCACCGGGGAGCTGTTTTTT